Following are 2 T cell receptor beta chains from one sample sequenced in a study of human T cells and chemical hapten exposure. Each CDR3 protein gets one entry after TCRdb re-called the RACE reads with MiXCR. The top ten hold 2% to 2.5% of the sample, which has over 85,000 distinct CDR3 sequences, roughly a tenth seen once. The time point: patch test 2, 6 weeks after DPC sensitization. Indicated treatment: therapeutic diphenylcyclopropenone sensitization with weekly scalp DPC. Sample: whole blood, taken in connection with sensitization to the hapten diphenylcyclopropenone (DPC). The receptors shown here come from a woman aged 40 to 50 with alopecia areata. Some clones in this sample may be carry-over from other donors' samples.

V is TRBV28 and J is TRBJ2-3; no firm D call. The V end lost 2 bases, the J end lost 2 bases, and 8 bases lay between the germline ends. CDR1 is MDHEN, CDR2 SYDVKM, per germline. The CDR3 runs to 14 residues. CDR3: CASSLTSPTDTQYF. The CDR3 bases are TGTGCCAGCAGTTTAACCAGCCCCACAGATACGCAGTATTTT.

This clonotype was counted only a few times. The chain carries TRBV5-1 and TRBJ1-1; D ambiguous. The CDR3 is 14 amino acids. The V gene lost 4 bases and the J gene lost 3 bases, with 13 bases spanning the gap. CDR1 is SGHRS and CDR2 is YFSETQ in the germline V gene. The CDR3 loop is CASSHQDGYTEAFF. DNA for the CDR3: TGCGCCAGCAGCCACCAGGACGGCTACACTGAAGCTTTCTTT.